A single sample gave rise to the 10 T cell receptor beta chains below, sequenced in a study of identical twins. MiXCR was run by TCRdb on the 5' RACE reads, yielding one entry per CDR3 protein. Among 300,000 or so distinct CDR3 sequences listed, 7.5% to 9.5% were seen once. These data also formed part of another study, on yellow fever vaccine responses in identical twins.

Specimen: CD8+ T cells sorted from blood. These receptor sequences come from a woman between 18 and 29 years old in good health.

Comments on this clonotype: It is unclear where the CDR3 begins or ends on the DNA, so no DNA is shown, and the CDR3 is as TCRdb lists it. J is TRBJ2-2 and V is TRBV5-5. The CDR3 extends over 17 residues, inclusive of both ends. Germline V lookup: CDR1 SGHKS, CDR2 YYEKEE (reference sequence). CDR3 in amino acids: CASSFRFGVTNTGELFF.

This clonotype has ten or more counts. The chain links TRBV28 to TRBJ2-2; 15 positions match TRBD2. CDR1 and CDR2 (germline): MDHEN, SYDVKM. The V and J ends lost 4 bases and 2 bases, in that order; junction bases with no gene match: 8. This CDR3 has 19 amino acids. CDR3 loop: CASSSRTSGRAFNTGELFF. CDR3 sequence (DNA): TGTGCCAGCAGTTCCCGGACTAGCGGGAGGGCATTTAACACCGGGGAGCTGTTTTTT.

In this sample, this clonotype turned up many times. The chain links TRBV12-3 or TRBV12-4 to TRBJ1-1; 10 bases map to TRBD1. The CDR3 runs to 17 residues. J gave up 6 bases and V 5 bases, and 15 bases lay outside the gene matches. The CDR3 sequence is CASSLFRAGQGDAEAFF. In nucleotides, the CDR3 is TGTGCCAGCAGTCTCTTTAGGGCAGGACAGGGGGATGCTGAAGCTTTCTTT.

The sample holds one count of this clonotype. The CDR3 nucleotides are TGTGCCAGCACACCGGGACAGGCCTACGAGCAGTACTTC. Translating gives CASTPGQAYEQYF. This chain joins TRBV6-6 and TRBJ2-7, with 8 bases identical to TRBD1. The V gene end was trimmed by 7 bases and the J gene end by 2 bases; junction bases not matched to a gene: 4. The CDR3 has 13 amino acids. CDR1 MNHNY and CDR2 SVGAGI come from the germline V gene (reference sequence).

This clonotype turned up a few times. The chain has TRBV6-2 or TRBV6-3 and TRBJ2-4; 11 positions agree with TRBD2. Germline V CDR1 and CDR2: MNHEY, SVGEGT. The J segment lost 4 bases and the V segment lost 3 bases, leaving 8 bases of the junction unmatched. CDR3 length: 17 amino acids. The CDR3 loop reads CASSYGRLAGGKNIQYF. CDR3 sequence (DNA): TGTGCCAGCAGTTATGGGCGGCTAGCGGGAGGTAAAAACATTCAGTACTTC.

The rearrangement links TRBV5-1 to TRBJ2-5, with TRBD2 identical over 7 bases. V shed 1 base and J 4 bases; nucleotides not matched to a gene: 16. Germline V lookup: CDR1 SGHRS, CDR2 YFSETQ. The CDR3 sequence is 18 residues long. In nucleotides, the CDR3 is TGCGCCAGCAGCTTGCGTCGACTAGCTTCCCAGTCGCCAGAGACCCAGTACTTC. Translation: CASSLRRLASQSPETQYF.

The chain links TRBV7-2 to TRBJ1-1, with D unclear. Germline V gene lookup returns CDR1 SGHTA and CDR2 FQGNSA. The CDR3 has 12 residues. The V end was cut by 1 base, the J end by 6 bases, with 6 bases between. This CDR3 is CASSLEASEAFF. In DNA form, the CDR3 reads TGTGCCAGCAGCTTAGAGGCCTCTGAAGCTTTCTTT.

This clonotype was detected ten times or more. The chain carries TRBV7-2 and TRBJ2-1, with 7 bases aligning to TRBD1. V was pared by 6 bases and J by 6 bases, with 5 bases of the junction left unmatched. This CDR3 has 13 amino acids. Germline V gene data show CDR1 as SGHTA and CDR2 as FQGNSA. Here the CDR3 DNA reads TGTGCCAGCAGTGACCCAGGGGGCAATGAGCAGTTCTTC. Encoded protein: CASSDPGGNEQFF.

This clonotype was picked up many times. The V call is TRBV15, the J call TRBJ2-7; D not certain. The CDR3 runs to 14 residues. Germline V CDR1 and CDR2: LNHNV, YYDKDF (reference sequence). V gave up 1 base and J gave up 1 base, with 8 bases separating them. This CDR3 reads CATSRADFSYEQYF. CDR3 nucleotides: TGTGCCACCAGCAGAGCAGACTTTTCCTACGAGCAGTACTTC.

The V call is TRBV29-1, the J call TRBJ2-7, with D perhaps TRBD2 (6 bases). V lost 4 bases, J lost 2 bases, and 15 bases lay in between. The germline gives CDR1 SQVTM, CDR2 ANQGSEA. The CDR3 has 14 residues. CDR3 protein: CSVVGGGLTYEQYF. In DNA, the CDR3 is TGCAGCGTTGTGGGAGGCGGCCTAACCTACGAGCAGTACTTC.